This T cell receptor beta chain was captured in a study of vaccination and CD4 T cells after COVID-19 (dated by TCRdb to the early 2020s). In the study overall: Convalescent patients had a positive SARS-CoV-2 result on nasal swab PCR, and of these patients, nine had mild disease and one had severe disease. The time from the second vaccine dose to post-vaccine blood sampling had a median of roughly 79 days and ranged from 14 to 241 days. In over 8 COVID-19 convalescent patients and a handful of infection-naive healthy vaccine recipients, researchers compared the spike-specific CD4+ TCR repertoire from before mRNA vaccination with the repertoire from after. Control cultures received a CEFX viral epitope pool as the positive control, an HIV-1 Nef peptide pool as the negative control, or no peptide. The convalescent cohort included six males and four females, with two Hispanic individuals, seven Caucasians, two Asians and one multiracial person. Overlapping spike peptide pools from SARS-CoV-2 and from the common cold coronaviruses HCoV-NL63, HCoV-OC43 and HCoV-229E were used as culture stimuli. Post-COVID blood samples from convalescent patients were collected a median of roughly 100 days after diagnosis, with a range of roughly 30 to 161 days. Each participant got two doses of either the Pfizer-BioNTech BNT162b2 vaccine (n=8) or the Moderna mRNA-1273 vaccine (n=2). Study-level results and caveats: Although the median number of SARS-CoV-2-reactive clonotypes went up from fewer than 25 after infection to some 37 after vaccination, the increase was not significant. Among the post-vaccine SARS-CoV-2-reactive clones in convalescent patients, a median roughly 85% showed up only after vaccination, which suggests vaccine-specific priming. In convalescent patients, nearly all vaccine-specific clones (304 of 307) were found to be mono-reactive for SARS-CoV-2 spike rather than cross-reactive with common cold coronaviruses. The number of convalescent patients in the study was relatively small, and the study did not examine early timepoints following natural infection.

Read against the paper, the sample's treatment or condition label means: approximately nine-day PBMC culture with coronavirus spike peptide pools or control peptides (ViraFEST assay). The study used the ViraFEST assay, which expanded antigen-specific T cells with peptide pools and then identified expanded clonotypes by TCR sequencing. The positive SARS-CoV-2 PCR tests of the convalescent patients were dated from March to December 2020, before the Alpha, Beta and Delta variants emerged in the United States. Each well held more than 1.5 million PBMCs cultured in IMDM containing about 5% human AB serum and around 10 IU/ml IL-2, with 8 to 10 ug/ml peptide pools added. Half of the culture medium was replaced with fresh IL-2-containing medium on days 3 and 7. Once the cells had been in culture for 9 to 10 days, the EasySep CD4+ T cell isolation kit was used to isolate CD4+ T cells by negative selection. Ficoll-Paque Plus gradient centrifugation was used to isolate PBMCs from whole blood, and the isolated PBMCs were then either used fresh or cryopreserved at -140C. Triplicate wells were generally used for each culture condition.

V and J lose 4 bases and 0 bases, and a span of 19 bases separates them. From the cysteine through the phenylalanine, the CDR3 covers 19 amino acids. The retained sequence is limited to the CDR3, 57 bases, with the frame set at the first base. This clonotype is categorized as medium-sized (0.01 to 0.1%). The antigen it recognizes is unknown. Within one base of it there is no much larger clone, and no base qualities were kept. Library preparation employed PCR. DNA from cultured CD4+ T cells was subjected to TCR sequencing with the Oncomine TCR Beta short-read assay at the Johns Hopkins FTIC core. Genomic DNA was extracted from the cultured CD4+ T cells with the QIAamp micro DNA kit. The Oncomine TCR Beta libraries from cultured CD4+ T cells were pooled using unique dual indexes and then sequenced on an Illumina iSeq 100. In the authors' own workflow: Non-productive sequences were removed, and CDR3s that did not start with C, did not end with F or W, or were shorter than 7 amino acids were discarded. The MANAFEST web application identified antigen-specific clonotypes by comparing peptide-stimulated wells against reference wells and other culture wells. An FDR below 0.05, an odds ratio above 5, and a productive frequency above 0.1% in at least two of three replicate wells were required for clones to be considered positive. Clonotypes that were significantly expanded in both SARS-CoV-2 spike wells and at least one common cold coronavirus spike condition were defined as cross-reactive. Similarity between CDR3 sequences was evaluated in R version 3.6.1 using Levenshtein distances (stringdist) and unrooted phylogenetic trees (ape). TCRdb itself trimmed the public reads at Q25 with fastp, ran MiXCR and retained productive beta chains. Rows are combined by CDR3 protein, so each entry shows the most common genes and DNA. Clone size and V and J calls follow TCRdb, not the original study. For this sample the table gives roughly 16,000 distinct CDR3 sequences, of which less than 80% were detected only once. The ten largest account for about a tenth of the sample.

The rearranged segments are TRBV12-3 or TRBV12-4 and TRBJ2-6; the D gene is perhaps TRBD1, from 7 matching bases. This clonotype originated in a human donor who had recovered from COVID-19. The sequenced sample was CD4+ T cells from blood, cultured in vitro. The sequence in DNA is TGTGCCAGCAGTTGGGGGGCAGGGGGACAGAGCTCTGGGGCCAACGTCCTGACTTTC. It translates as CASSWGAGGQSSGANVLTF.